This TCR beta chain was sequenced during a study of blood T cell repertoires in COVID-19. Study details: COVID-19 samples collected from the United States, Italy and Spain covered acute and convalescent phases.

The protocol was immunoSEQ multiplex PCR, while the TCRdb copy is restricted to in-frame clones and leaves out a portion. The data contain tens of thousands of clones, roughly 82% of them seen just once; the ten biggest clones take up about 12%. V shed 1 base and J shed 1 base, with 9 bases lying between them. CDR3 length: 15 amino acids. Germline CDR1 is SEHNR and CDR2 is FQNEAQ (reference sequence). The TCR sequence derives from a human donor in a cohort sampled during active COVID-19. V gene TRBV7-9 combines with J gene TRBJ2-3, with D possibly TRBD1 on 6 matching bases. Sequenced material: peripheral blood. The CDR3 DNA sequence: TGTGCCAGCAGCTTAGACGCAGGGGGCACAGATACGCAGTATTTT. Its translation is CASSLDAGGTDTQYF. The full variable domain, completed using reference TRBV7-9 and TRBJ2-3, is DTGVSQNPRHKITKRGQNVTFRCDPISEHNRLYWYRQTLGQGPEFLTYFQNEAQLEKSRLLSDRFSAERPKGSFSTLEIQRTEQGDSAMYLCASSLDAGGTDTQYFGPGTRLTVL.